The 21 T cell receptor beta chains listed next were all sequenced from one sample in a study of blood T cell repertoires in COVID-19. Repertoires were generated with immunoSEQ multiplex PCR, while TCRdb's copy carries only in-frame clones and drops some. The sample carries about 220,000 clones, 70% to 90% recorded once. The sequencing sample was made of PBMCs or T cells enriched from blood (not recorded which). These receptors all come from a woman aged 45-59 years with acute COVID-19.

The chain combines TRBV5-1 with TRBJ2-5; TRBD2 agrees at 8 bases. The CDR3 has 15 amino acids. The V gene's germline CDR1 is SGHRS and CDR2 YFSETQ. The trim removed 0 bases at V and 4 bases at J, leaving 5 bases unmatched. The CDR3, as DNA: TGCGCCAGCAGCTTGGGGCTAGCGGGTGCAGAGACCCAGTACTTC. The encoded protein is CASSLGLAGAETQYF.

The DNA of the CDR3 is TGTGCCAGCAGCATCCCCCCCCGGGACAGCCTCTATAATTCACCCCTCCACTTT. It is translated as CASSIPPRDSLYNSPLHF. This sequence joins TRBV21-1 and TRBJ1-6; no check of the table's D call, TRBD1, against the DNA was made. TRBV21-1 is a recognized pseudogene. The CDR3 extends over 18 amino acids.

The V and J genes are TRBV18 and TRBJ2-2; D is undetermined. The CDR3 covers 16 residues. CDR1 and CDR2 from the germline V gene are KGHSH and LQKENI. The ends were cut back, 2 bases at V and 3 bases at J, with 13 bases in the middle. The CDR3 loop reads CASSPFQPGDTGELFF. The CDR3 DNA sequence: TGTGCCAGCTCACCATTCCAGCCAGGTGACACCGGGGAGCTGTTTTTT.

CDR3 nucleotides: TGTGCCAGTAGTATTACGACCAGGGAAAAACTGTTTTTT. Amino acids: CASSITTREKLFF. The V and J genes are TRBV19 and TRBJ1-4; unclear D gene. The V gene lost 3 bases and the J gene lost 8 bases, with 10 bases spanning the gap. The CDR3 is 13 amino acids. Germline loops: CDR1 LNHDA, CDR2 SQIVND (reference sequence).

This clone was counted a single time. The CDR3 sequence is CASSEGSTDTQYF. CDR3 DNA sequence: TGTGCCAGCAGCGAGGGATCCACAGATACGCAGTATTTT. The rearrangement uses TRBV11-3 and TRBJ2-3, with D perhaps TRBD2 (5 bases). Germline V gene lookup returns CDR1 SGHNT and CDR2 YENEEA. V was cut by 5 bases and J by 2 bases, with 8 bases left in between. The CDR3 contains 13 residues.

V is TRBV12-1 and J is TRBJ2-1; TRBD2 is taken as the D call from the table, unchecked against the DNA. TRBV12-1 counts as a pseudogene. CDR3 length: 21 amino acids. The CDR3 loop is CASSFASSPGTSGVSGNEQFF. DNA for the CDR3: TGTGCCAGCAGCTTTGCGAGCTCCCCCGGGACTAGCGGGGTGAGTGGGAATGAGCAGTTCTTC.

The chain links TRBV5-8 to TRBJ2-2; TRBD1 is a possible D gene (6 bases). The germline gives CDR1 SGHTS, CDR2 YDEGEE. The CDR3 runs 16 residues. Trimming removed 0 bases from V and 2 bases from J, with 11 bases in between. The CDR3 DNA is TGTGCCAGCAGCTTGGTTGGGACACGCAACACCGGGGAGCTGTTTTTT. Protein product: CASSLVGTRNTGELFF.

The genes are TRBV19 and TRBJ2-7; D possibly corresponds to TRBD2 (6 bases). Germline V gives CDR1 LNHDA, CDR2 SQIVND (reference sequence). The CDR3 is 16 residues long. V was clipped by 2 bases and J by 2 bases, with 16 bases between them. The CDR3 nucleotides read TGTGCCAGTAGTATAATATTTACCGGGACTCCCTACGAGCAGTACTTC. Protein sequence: CASSIIFTGTPYEQYF.

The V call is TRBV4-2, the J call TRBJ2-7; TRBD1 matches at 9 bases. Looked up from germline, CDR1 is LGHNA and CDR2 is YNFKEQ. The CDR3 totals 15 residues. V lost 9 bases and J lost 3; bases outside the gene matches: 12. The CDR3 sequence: CASQARTGVYYEQYF. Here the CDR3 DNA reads TGTGCCAGTCAAGCCCGGACAGGGGTCTACTACGAGCAGTACTTC.

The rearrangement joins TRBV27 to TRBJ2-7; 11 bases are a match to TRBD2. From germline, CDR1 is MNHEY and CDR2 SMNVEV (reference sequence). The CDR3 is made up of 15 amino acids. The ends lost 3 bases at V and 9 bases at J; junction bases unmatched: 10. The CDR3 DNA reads TGTGCCAGCAGTTTCTATGGAGATAGCGGGAGGGCGCAGTACTTC. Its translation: CASSFYGDSGRAQYF.

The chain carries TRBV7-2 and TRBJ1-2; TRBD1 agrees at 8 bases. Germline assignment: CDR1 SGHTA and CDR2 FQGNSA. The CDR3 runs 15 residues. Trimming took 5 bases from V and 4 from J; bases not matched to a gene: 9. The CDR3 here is CASSLTGGYSYGYTF. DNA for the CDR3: TGTGCCAGCAGCCTCACAGGGGGTTATAGCTATGGCTACACCTTC.

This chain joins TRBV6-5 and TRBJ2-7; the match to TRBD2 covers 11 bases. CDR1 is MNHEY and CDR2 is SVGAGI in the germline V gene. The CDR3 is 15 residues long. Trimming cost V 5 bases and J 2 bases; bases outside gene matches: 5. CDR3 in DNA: TGTGCCAGCAGTCAACTAGCGGGGGCAGCCTACGAGCAGTACTTC. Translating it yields CASSQLAGAAYEQYF.

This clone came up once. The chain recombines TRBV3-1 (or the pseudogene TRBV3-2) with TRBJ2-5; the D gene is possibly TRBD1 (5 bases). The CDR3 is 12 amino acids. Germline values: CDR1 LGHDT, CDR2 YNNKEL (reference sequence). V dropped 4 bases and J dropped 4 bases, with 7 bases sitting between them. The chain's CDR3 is CASSLRGETQYF. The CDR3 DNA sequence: TGTGCCAGCAGCCTTAGGGGAGAGACCCAGTACTTC.

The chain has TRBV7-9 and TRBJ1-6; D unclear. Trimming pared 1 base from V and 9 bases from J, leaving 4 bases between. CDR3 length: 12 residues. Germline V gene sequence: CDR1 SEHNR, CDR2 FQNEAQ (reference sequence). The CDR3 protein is CASSLGVSPLHF. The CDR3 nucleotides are TGTGCCAGCAGCTTAGGAGTTTCACCCCTCCACTTT.

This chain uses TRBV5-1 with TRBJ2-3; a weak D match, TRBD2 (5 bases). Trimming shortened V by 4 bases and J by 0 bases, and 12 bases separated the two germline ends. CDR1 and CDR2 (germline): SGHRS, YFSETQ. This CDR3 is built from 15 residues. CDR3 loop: CASSRTGSSTDTQYF. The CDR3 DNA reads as TGCGCCAGCAGCCGGACGGGATCTAGCACAGATACGCAGTATTTT.

CDR3 in amino acids: CASSSQGQGVMNTEAFF. CDR3 bases: TGTGCCAGCAGCTCACAAGGACAGGGGGTTATGAACACTGAAGCTTTCTTT. V gene TRBV5-5 combines with J gene TRBJ1-1; 10 bases agree with TRBD1. The CDR3 totals 17 residues. Trimming took 3 bases from V and 0 from J; bases not matched to a gene: 8. Germline-derived CDR1 and CDR2 are SGHKS and YYEKEE (reference sequence).

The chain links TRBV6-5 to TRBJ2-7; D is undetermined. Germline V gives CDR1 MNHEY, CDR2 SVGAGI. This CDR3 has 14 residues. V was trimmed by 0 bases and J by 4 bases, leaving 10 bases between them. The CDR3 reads CASSYSVSRYEQYF. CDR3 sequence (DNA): TGTGCCAGCAGTTACTCGGTGAGCCGGTACGAGCAGTACTTC.

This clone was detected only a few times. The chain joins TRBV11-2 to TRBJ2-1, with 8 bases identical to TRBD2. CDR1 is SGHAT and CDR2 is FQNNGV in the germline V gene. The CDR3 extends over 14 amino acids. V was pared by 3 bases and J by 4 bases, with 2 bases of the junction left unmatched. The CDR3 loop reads CASSFSGNYNEQFF. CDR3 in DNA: TGTGCCAGCAGCTTTAGCGGGAATTACAATGAGCAGTTCTTC. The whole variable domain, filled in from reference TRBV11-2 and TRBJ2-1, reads EAGVAQSPRYKIIEKRQSVAFWCNPISGHATLYWYQQILGQGPKLLIQFQNNGVVDDSQLPKDRFSAERLKGVDSTLKIQPAKLEDSAVYLCASSFSGNYNEQFFGPGTRLTVL.

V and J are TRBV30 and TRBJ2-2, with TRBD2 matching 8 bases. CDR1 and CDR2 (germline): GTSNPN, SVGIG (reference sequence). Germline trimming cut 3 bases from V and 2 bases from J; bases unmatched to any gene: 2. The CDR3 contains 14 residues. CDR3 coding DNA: TGTGCCTGGAGGGCGGGGGGCAACACCGGGGAGCTGTTTTTT. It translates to CAWRAGGNTGELFF.

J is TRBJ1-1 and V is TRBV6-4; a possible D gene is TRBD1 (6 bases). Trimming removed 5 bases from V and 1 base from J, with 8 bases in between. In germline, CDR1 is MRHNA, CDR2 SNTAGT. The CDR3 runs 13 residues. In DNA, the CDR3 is TGTGCCAGCAGTAAACAGGGGAACACTGAAGCTTTCTTT. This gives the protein CASSKQGNTEAFF.

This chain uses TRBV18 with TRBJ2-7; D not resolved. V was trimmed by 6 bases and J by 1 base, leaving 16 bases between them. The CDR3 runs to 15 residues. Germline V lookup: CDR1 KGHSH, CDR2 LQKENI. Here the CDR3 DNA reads TGTGCCAGCTCGCCAGCCTCCTTTGCGTCCTACGAGCAGTACTTC. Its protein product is CASSPASFASYEQYF.